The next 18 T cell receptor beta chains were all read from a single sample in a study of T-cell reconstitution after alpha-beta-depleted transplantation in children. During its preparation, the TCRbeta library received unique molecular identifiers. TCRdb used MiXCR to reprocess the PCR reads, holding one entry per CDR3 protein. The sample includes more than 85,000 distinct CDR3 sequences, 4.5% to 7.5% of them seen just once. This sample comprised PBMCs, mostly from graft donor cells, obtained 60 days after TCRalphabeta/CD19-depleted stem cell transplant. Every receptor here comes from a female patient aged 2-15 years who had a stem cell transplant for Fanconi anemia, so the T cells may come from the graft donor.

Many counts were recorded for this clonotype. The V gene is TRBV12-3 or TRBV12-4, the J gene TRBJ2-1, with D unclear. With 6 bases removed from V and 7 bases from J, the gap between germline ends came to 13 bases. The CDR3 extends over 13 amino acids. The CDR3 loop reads CASSLTPENEQFF. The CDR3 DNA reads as TGTGCCAGCAGCCTCACACCCGAAAATGAGCAGTTCTTC.

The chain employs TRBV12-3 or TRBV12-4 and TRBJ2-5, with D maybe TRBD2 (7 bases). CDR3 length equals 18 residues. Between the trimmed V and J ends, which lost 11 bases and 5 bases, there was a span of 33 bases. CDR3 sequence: CAFSHPGGQRELQETQYF. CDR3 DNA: TGTGCCTTCAGTCATCCCGGGGGGCAACGGGAGCTGCAGGAGACCCAGTACTTC.

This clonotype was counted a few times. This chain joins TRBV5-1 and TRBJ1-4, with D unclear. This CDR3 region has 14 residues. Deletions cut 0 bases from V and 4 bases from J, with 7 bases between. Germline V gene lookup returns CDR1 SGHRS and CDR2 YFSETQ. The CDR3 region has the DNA TGCGCCAGCAGCTTGGACAGCGTTAATGAAAAACTGTTTTTT. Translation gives CASSLDSVNEKLFF. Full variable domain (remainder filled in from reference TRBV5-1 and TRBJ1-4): KAGVTQTPRYLIKTRGQQVTLSCSPISGHRSVSWYQQTPGQGLQFLFEYFSETQRNKGNFPGRFSGRQFSNSRSEMNVSTLELGDSALYLCASSLDSVNEKLFFGSGTQLSVL.

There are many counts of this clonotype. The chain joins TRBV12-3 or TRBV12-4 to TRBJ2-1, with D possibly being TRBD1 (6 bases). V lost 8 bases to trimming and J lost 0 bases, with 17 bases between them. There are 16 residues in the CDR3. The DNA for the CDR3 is TGTGCCAGCTCTTCGGCAGGGACACCCTCCTACAATGAGCAGTTCTTC. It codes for CASSSAGTPSYNEQFF.

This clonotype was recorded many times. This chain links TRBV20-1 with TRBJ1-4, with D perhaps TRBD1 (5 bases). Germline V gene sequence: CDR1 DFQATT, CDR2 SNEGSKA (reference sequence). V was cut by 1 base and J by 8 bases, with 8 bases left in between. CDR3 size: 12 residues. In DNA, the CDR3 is TGCAGTGCTAGAGTAGGGGTCGAAAAACTGTTTTTT. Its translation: CSARVGVEKLFF.

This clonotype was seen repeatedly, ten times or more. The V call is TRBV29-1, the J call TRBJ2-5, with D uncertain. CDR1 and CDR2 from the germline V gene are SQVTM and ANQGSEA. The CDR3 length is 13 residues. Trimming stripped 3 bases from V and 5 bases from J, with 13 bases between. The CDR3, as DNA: TGCAGCGTTGATCTTGGCAGGTCGGAGACCCAGTACTTC. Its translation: CSVDLGRSETQYF. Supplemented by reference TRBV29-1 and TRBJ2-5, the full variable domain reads SAVISQKPSRDICQRGTSLTIQCQVDSQVTMMFWYRQQPGQSLTLIATANQGSEATYESGFVIDKFPISRPNLTFSTLTVSNMSPEDSSIYLCSVDLGRSETQYFGPGTRLLVL.

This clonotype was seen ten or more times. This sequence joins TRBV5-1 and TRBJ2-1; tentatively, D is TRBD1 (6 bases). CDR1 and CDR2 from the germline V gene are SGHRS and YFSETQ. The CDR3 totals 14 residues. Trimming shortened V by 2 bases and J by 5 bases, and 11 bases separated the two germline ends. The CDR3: CASSLGQPNNEQFF. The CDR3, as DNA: TGCGCCAGCAGCTTAGGACAGCCAAACAATGAGCAGTTCTTC.

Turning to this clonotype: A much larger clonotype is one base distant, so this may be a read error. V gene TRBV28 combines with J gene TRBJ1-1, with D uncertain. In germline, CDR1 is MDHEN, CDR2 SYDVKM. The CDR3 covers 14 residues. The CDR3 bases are TGTACCAGCTCGGCCCTAGCCGAGAACACTGAAGCTTTCTTT. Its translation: CTSSALAENTEAFF.

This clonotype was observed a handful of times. CDR3 sequence (DNA): TGTGCCAGCAGTTTGCGGCTGCCCGTATATAGCAATCAGCCCCAGCATTTT. Amino acids: CASSLRLPVYSNQPQHF. V is TRBV27 and J is TRBJ1-5, with D hard to call. The CDR3 totals 17 residues. From germline, CDR1 is MNHEY and CDR2 SMNVEV (reference sequence). Trimming pared 3 bases from V and 0 bases from J, leaving 15 bases between.

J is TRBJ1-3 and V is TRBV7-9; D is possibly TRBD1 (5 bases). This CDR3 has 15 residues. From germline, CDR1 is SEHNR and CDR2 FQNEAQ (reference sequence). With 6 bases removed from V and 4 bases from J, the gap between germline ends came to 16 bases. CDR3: CASSSSGTSGNTIYF. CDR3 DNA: TGTGCCAGCAGTTCTTCCGGGACTTCAGGAAACACCATATATTTT.

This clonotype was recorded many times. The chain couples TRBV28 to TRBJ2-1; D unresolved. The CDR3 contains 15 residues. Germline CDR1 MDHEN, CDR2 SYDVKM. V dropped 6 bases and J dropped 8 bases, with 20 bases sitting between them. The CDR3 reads CASRSNRLHRDEQFF. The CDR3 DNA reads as TGTGCCAGCAGGTCCAATAGGCTACATCGGGATGAGCAGTTCTTC. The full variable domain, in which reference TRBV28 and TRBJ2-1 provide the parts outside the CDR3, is DVKVTQSSRYLVKRTGEKVFLECVQDMDHENMFWYRQDPGLGLRLIYFSYDVKMKEKGDIPEGYSVSREKKERFSLILESASTNQTSMYLCASRSNRLHRDEQFFGPGTRLTVL.

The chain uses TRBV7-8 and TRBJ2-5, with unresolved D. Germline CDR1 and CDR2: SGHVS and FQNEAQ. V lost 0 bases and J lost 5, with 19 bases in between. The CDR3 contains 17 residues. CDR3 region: CASSLASASIPRETQYF. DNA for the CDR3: TGTGCCAGCAGCTTAGCGTCAGCCTCAATTCCCCGGGAGACCCAGTACTTC. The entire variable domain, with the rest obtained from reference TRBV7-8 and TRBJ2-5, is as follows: GAGVSQSPRYKVAKRGQDVALRCDPISGHVSLFWYQQALGQGPEFLTYFQNEAQLDKSGLPSDRFFAERPEGSVSTLKIQRTQQEDSAVYLCASSLASASIPRETQYFGPGTRLLVL.

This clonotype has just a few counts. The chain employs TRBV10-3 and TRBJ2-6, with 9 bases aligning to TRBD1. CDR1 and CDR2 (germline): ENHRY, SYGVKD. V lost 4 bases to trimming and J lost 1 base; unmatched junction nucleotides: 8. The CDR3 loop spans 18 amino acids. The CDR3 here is CAISVGMGQGSGANVLTF. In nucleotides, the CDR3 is TGTGCCATCAGTGTGGGGATGGGACAGGGATCTGGGGCCAACGTCCTGACTTTC.

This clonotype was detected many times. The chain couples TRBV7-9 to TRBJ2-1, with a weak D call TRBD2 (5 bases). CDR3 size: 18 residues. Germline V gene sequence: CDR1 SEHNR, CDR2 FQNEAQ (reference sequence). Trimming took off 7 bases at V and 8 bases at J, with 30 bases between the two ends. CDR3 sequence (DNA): TGTGCCAGCAACAGAGGCCCGCCTTACTATGGGGAGAAGGATGAGCAGTTCTTC. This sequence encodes CASNRGPPYYGEKDEQFF.

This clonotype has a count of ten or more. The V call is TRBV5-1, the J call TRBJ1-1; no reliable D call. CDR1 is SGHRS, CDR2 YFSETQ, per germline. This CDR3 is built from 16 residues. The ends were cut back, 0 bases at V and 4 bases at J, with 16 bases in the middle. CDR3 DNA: TGCGCCAGCAGCTTGGAATTCGGACCGCCGAGCACTGAAGCTTTCTTT. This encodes CASSLEFGPPSTEAFF.

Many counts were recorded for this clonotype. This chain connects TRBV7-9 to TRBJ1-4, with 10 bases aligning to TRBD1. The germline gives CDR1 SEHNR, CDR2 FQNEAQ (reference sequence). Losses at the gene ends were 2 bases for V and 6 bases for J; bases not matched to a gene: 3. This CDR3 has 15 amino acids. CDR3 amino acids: CASSLRGQGDEKLFF. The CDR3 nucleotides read TGTGCCAGCAGCTTAAGAGGACAGGGGGATGAAAAACTGTTTTTT.

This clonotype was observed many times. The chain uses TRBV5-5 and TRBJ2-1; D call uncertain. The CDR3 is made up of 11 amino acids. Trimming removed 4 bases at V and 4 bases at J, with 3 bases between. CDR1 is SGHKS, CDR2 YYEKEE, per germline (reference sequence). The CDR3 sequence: CASSLYNEQFF. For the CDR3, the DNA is TGTGCCAGCAGCCTATACAATGAGCAGTTCTTC.

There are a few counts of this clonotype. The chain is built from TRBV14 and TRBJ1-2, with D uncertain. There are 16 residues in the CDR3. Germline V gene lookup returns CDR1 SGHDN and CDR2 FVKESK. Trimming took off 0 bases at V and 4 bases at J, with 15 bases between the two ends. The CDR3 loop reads CASSQDLSQRVYGYTF. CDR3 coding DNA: TGTGCCAGCAGCCAAGATCTCAGCCAGAGAGTCTATGGCTACACCTTC.